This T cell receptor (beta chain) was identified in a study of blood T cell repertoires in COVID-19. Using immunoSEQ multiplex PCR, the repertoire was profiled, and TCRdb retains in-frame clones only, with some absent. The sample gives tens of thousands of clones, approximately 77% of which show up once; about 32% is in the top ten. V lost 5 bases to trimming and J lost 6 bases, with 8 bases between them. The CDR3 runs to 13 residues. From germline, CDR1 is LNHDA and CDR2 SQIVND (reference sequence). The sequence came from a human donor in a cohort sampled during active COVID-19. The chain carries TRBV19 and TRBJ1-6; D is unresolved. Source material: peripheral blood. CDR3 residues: CASSRAGNSPLHF. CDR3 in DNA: TGTGCCAGTAGTCGGGCGGGTAATTCACCCCTCCACTTT.